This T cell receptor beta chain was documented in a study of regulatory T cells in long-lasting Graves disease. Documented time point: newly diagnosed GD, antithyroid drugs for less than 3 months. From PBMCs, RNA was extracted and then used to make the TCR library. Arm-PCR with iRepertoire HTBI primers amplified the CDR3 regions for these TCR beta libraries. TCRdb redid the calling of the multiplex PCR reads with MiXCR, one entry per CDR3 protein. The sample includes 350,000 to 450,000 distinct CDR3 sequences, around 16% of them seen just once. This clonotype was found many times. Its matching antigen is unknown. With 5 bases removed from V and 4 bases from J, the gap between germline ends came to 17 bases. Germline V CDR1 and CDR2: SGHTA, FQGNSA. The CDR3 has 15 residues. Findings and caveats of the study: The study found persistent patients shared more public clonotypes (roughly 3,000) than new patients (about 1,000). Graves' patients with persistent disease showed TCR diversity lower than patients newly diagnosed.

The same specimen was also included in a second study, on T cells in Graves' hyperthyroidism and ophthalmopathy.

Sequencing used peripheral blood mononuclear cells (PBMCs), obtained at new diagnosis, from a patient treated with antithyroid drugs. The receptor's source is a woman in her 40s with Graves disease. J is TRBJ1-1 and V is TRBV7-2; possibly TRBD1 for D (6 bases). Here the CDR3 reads CASSLTRTDFTEAFF. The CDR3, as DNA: TGTGCCAGCAGCCTGACCCGGACAGACTTCACTGAAGCTTTCTTT. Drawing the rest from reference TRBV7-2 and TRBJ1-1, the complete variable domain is GAGVSQSPSNKVTEKGKDVELRCDPISGHTALYWYRQSLGQGLEFLIYFQGNSAPDKSGLPSDRFSAERTGGSVSTLTIQRTQQEDSAVYLCASSLTRTDFTEAFFGQGTRLTVV.